The present T cell receptor beta chain was sequenced within a study of blood T cell repertoires in COVID-19. Germline assignment: CDR1 SGHTA and CDR2 FQGTGA. The CDR3 is 16 residues long. Trimming removed 7 bases at V and 0 bases at J, with 13 bases between. Sequenced by immunoSEQ multiplex PCR; TCRdb stores in-frame clones only, minus some. Of 350,000 or so clones listed, 70% to 90% are singletons. The sequenced sample was PBMCs or T cells enriched from blood (not recorded which). The receptor's source is a woman aged 40 to 55 with acute COVID-19. The rearrangement joins TRBV7-3 to TRBJ2-6; no firm D call. CDR3 sequence reads: CASTSRNGSGANVLTF. CDR3 bases: TGTGCCAGCACCAGCAGGAATGGCTCTGGGGCCAACGTCCTGACTTTC.